What follows are 16 T cell receptor beta chains derived from one specimen sequenced in a study of CD8 T cells in ankylosing spondylitis. TCRdb reanalysed the 5' RACE reads using MiXCR and keeps one entry per CDR3 protein. In the table there are about 240,000 distinct CDR3 sequences, around 8% of which are singletons. The sample was blood, either unsorted or a sorted T cell fraction (not recorded which). The receptor set was obtained from a female donor with ankylosing spondylitis or in good health (not recorded which).

This clonotype appeared many times. This chain connects TRBV25-1 to TRBJ2-3, with 7 nucleotides matching TRBD2. J lost 2 bases, V lost 2 bases, and 4 bases had no gene match. This CDR3 region has 15 residues. From germline, CDR1 is MGHDK and CDR2 SYGVNS. CDR3 sequence (DNA): TGTGCCAGCAGTGAAGGGGGGACTATCACAGATACGCAGTATTTT. Encoded protein: CASSEGGTITDTQYF.

This clonotype has ten or more counts. The genes are TRBV20-1 and TRBJ2-3; 9 nucleotides line up with TRBD2. The germline V gene encodes CDR1 DFQATT and CDR2 SNEGSKA (reference sequence). The CDR3 loop spans 15 amino acids. J gave up 2 bases and V 1 base, and 4 bases lay outside the gene matches. CDR3 DNA: TGCAGTGCTAGAGTTGAGCGGGAGGACACAGATACGCAGTATTTT. Protein: CSARVEREDTDTQYF.

Comment on this clonotype: This clone may be a read error of a much larger clone one base away. This chain uses TRBV5-1 with TRBJ2-3; 9 bases align to TRBD2. Germline V gene lookup returns CDR1 SGHRS and CDR2 YFSETQ. The CDR3 sequence is 15 residues long. The CDR3 DNA follows: TGCGCCAGCAGCTTGGATAGCGGGAGCACAGCTACGCAGTATTTT. Translation gives CASSLDSGSTATQYF.

This clonotype was observed a single time. A much larger clone lies a single base off, so this may be a read error. The chain uses TRBV12-3 or TRBV12-4 and TRBJ2-3; 7 positions agree with TRBD1. This CDR3 is 14 amino acids long. CDR3 sequence: CASKSTGEGDAQYF. Here the CDR3 DNA reads TGTGCCAGCAAATCAACAGGGGAAGGAGATGCGCAGTATTTT.

This clonotype was seen only a few times. At one of its ends the junction is not consistent with the germline gene, which may arise from a read error. The V and J genes are TRBV6-1 and TRBJ1-1; 7 nucleotides line up with TRBD1. The CDR3 has 14 amino acids. Germline loops: CDR1 MNHNS, CDR2 SASEGT. The DNA for the CDR3 is TGTGCGAGCAGGCAGGGGGGCCCGAACACTGAAGCTTTCTTT. Translating gives CASRQGGPNTEAFF.

This clonotype occurred many times. The chain carries TRBV20-1 and TRBJ2-3, with a weak D call TRBD2 (6 bases). Germline CDR1 and CDR2: DFQATT and SNEGSKA (reference sequence). Trimming pared 3 bases from V and 2 bases from J, leaving 15 bases between. The CDR3 runs 15 residues. In DNA, the CDR3 is TGCAGTGCTAGCCCTCGGCGGGAACTCACAGATACGCAGTATTTT. This translates into CSASPRRELTDTQYF.

This clonotype was seen only a few times. This chain uses TRBV7-8 with TRBJ2-1; 9 nucleotides agree with TRBD2. The CDR3 is 16 amino acids. The V gene's germline CDR1 is SGHVS and CDR2 FQNEAQ. The V gene end was trimmed by 5 bases and the J gene end by 5 bases; junction bases not matched to a gene: 10. The CDR3 loop reads CASSLVRSGSHNEQFF. CDR3 in DNA: TGTGCCAGCAGCCTGGTCCGTAGCGGGAGCCACAATGAGCAGTTCTTC.

J is TRBJ2-4 and V is TRBV20-1, with D uncertain. The CDR3 sequence is 14 residues long. V lost 1 base and J lost 5, with 12 bases in between. Germline V lookup: CDR1 DFQATT, CDR2 SNEGSKA (reference sequence). CDR3: CSARVLADQNIQYF. The CDR3 DNA sequence: TGCAGTGCTAGAGTCTTAGCTGATCAAAACATTCAGTACTTC.

Many counts were recorded for this clonotype. V is TRBV27 and J is TRBJ2-7; 8 nucleotides match TRBD1. The CDR3 totals 16 residues. V dropped 6 bases and J dropped 4; count of bases not matched to a gene: 14. From germline, CDR1 is MNHEY and CDR2 SMNVEV (reference sequence). For the CDR3, the DNA is TGTGCCAGCAGATCCGTTGGACAGGGTGTCAGGTACGAGCAGTACTTC. It encodes CASRSVGQGVRYEQYF.

This clonotype was seen repeatedly, ten times or more. V gene TRBV7-8 combines with J gene TRBJ1-5; perhaps TRBD1 as D (6 bases). Germline V CDR1 and CDR2: SGHVS, FQNEAQ. Trimming pared 3 bases from V and 7 bases from J, leaving 10 bases between. The CDR3 extends over 13 amino acids. Here the CDR3 DNA reads TGTGCCAGCAGCTTTGGGGGCCCCCAGCCCCAGCATTTT. Translated: CASSFGGPQPQHF.

This clonotype occurred many times. V and J are TRBV20-1 and TRBJ2-3; 7 bases map to TRBD2. Germline V gene lookup returns CDR1 DFQATT and CDR2 SNEGSKA (reference sequence). The CDR3 has 15 amino acids. After removal of 5 bases from V and 6 bases from J, the junction contained 14 bases not matched to a gene. As DNA, the CDR3 is TGCAGTGCTCTCGTATATGCGGGAGTTAGTGATACGCAGTATTTT. Protein: CSALVYAGVSDTQYF.

The table lists this clonotype with many counts. CDR3 residues: CASSSQGTYEQYF. The DNA for the CDR3 is TGTGCCAGCAGTTCACAGGGTACCTACGAGCAGTACTTC. The chain employs TRBV12-3 or TRBV12-4 and TRBJ2-7, with D maybe TRBD1 (6 bases). The CDR3 spans 13 residues. Between the trimmed V and J ends, which lost 4 bases and 2 bases, there was a span of 9 bases.

In this sample, this clonotype turned up a few times. This chain joins TRBV6-2 or TRBV6-3 and TRBJ2-1; D not certain. The CDR3 is made up of 11 amino acids. V was cut by 3 bases and J by 9 bases, with 6 bases left in between. Germline values: CDR1 MNHEY, CDR2 SVGEGT. The CDR3: CASSYISEQFF. CDR3 sequence (DNA): TGTGCCAGCAGTTATATTAGTGAGCAGTTCTTC.

Regarding this clonotype: Just one base apart from a much larger clone, this may be a read error. The V call is TRBV7-6, the J call TRBJ2-2; D may be TRBD1 (5 bases). This CDR3 has 17 amino acids. Per germline, CDR1 SGHVS and CDR2 FNYEAQ. The CDR3 region has the DNA TGTGTCAGCAGCTTAGTCGGGCAGGGCCCGAACACCGGGGAGCTGTTTTTT. This gives the protein CVSSLVGQGPNTGELFF.

This clonotype occurred many times. The rearrangement links TRBV29-1 to TRBJ1-2, with TRBD1 as a possible D gene (5 bases). Deletions cut 4 bases from V and 8 bases from J, with 17 bases between. This CDR3 contains 13 residues. CDR1 is SQVTM, CDR2 ANQGSEA, per germline. The CDR3 nucleotides read TGCAGCGTTGGTGGGGGGGAAGGGAGCGGCTACACCTTC. It specifies CSVGGGEGSGYTF.

In its sample, this clonotype was seen many times. This chain links TRBV5-1 with TRBJ2-7; D not certain. V was clipped by 3 bases and J by 0 bases, with 16 bases between them. The CDR3 loop spans 16 amino acids. Germline V gene lookup returns CDR1 SGHRS and CDR2 YFSETQ. Here the CDR3 DNA reads TGCGCCAGCAGCTCCCGGGCCGGAGAAAGCTCCTACGAGCAGTACTTC. Translating it yields CASSSRAGESSYEQYF.